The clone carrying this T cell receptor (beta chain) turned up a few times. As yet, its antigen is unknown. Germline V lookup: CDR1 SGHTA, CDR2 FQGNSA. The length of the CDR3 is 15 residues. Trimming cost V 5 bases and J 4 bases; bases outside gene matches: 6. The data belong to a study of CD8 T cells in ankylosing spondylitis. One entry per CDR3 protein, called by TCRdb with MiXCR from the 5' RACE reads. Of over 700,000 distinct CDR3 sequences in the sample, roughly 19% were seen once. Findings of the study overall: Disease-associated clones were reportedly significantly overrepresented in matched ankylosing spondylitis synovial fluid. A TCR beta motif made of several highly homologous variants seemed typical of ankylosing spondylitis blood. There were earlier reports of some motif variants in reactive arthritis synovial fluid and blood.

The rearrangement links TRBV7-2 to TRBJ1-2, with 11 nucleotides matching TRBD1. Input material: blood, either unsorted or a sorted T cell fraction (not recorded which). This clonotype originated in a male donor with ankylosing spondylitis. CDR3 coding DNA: TGTGCCAGCAGCAGCGACGGGACAGGGGGCTATGGCTACACCTTC. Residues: CASSSDGTGGYGYTF.